This is a list of T cell receptor beta chains from one sample in a study of Ad26.COV2.S vaccination and SARS-CoV-2 variants. Measured with immunoSEQ multiplex PCR; TCRdb has only the in-frame clones, and not every one. The table records about 390,000 clones, 80% to 95% of them present only once. This material consisted of peripheral blood, taken in a trial of Ad26.COV2.S vaccine versus placebo. Source of these receptors: a person between 18 and 60 years old who received the Ad26.COV2.S COVID-19 vaccine or a placebo. CDR3s include the opening cysteine and the closing phenylalanine or tryptophan. A D gene is named only where the DNA matches it firmly.

d_gene	j_gene	v_gene	CDR3aa	CDR3nt
NA	TRBJ1-4	TRBV7-9	CASSIRGDNEKLFF	TGTGCCAGCAGCATCAGGGGTGATAATGAAAAACTGTTTTTT
TRBD1	TRBJ2-5	TRBV5-1	CASSLFDRDQETQYF	TGCGCCAGCAGCTTGTTTGACAGGGATCAGGAGACCCAGTACTTC
TRBD2	TRBJ2-1	TRBV6-4	CASSEASGGTHEQFF	TGTGCCAGCAGTGAGGCTAGCGGGGGGACGCATGAGCAGTTCTTC
NA	TRBJ2-7	TRBV5-1	CASSLALGRNYGEQYF	TGCGCCAGCAGCTTGGCCCTAGGCAGAAACTACGGCGAGCAGTACTTC
NA	TRBJ2-7	TRBV12-3/TRBV12-4	CASSPGPYEQYF	TGTGCCAGCAGCCCCGGGCCCTACGAGCAGTACTTC
NA	TRBJ1-1	TRBV5-1	CASSATALNTEAFF	TGCGCCAGCAGCGCGACAGCCTTAAACACTGAAGCTTTCTTT
NA	TRBJ2-2	TRBV5-4	CASSPFIGVQNTGELFF	TGTGCCAGCAGCCCGTTTATAGGGGTTCAGAACACCGGGGAGCTGTTTTTT
NA	TRBJ2-6	TRBV11-2	CASCPFRSGANVLTF	TGTGCCAGCTGCCCATTTCGTTCTGGGGCCAACGTCCTGACTTTC
NA	TRBJ1-3	TRBV6-1	CASSEVERSSGNTIYF	TGTGCCAGCAGTGAAGTCGAACGGAGCTCTGGAAACACCATATATTTT
TRBD1	TRBJ1-1	TRBV7-2	CASSSGTGYREAFF	TGTGCCAGCAGCTCCGGGACAGGGTATAGGGAAGCTTTCTTT
TRBD2	TRBJ2-5	TRBV7-9	CASSQRAGGILETQYF	TGTGCCAGCAGCCAAAGAGCGGGGGGGATTCTAGAGACCCAGTACTTC
NA	TRBJ1-2	TRBV28	CASSFARHYGYTF	TGTGCCAGCAGTTTCGCACGGCACTATGGCTACACCTTC
NA	TRBJ1-2	TRBV28	CASRGRGSYGYTF	TGTGCCAGCCGAGGGAGGGGTAGCTATGGCTACACCTTC
NA	TRBJ2-1	TRBV27	CASSLQGYNEQFF	TGTGCCAGCAGTCTACAGGGCTACAATGAGCAGTTCTTC
TRBD2	TRBJ2-7	TRBV4-3	CASSQDGGGGREQYF	TGCGCCAGCAGCCAAGATGGCGGGGGGGGTCGCGAGCAGTACTTC
NA	TRBJ2-7	TRBV4-3	CASSQDSYSYEQYF	TGCGCCAGCAGCCAAGATTCTTACAGCTACGAGCAGTACTTC
TRBD2	TRBJ2-2	TRBV5-1	CASSYYPSGGNTGELFF	TGCGCCAGCAGCTATTACCCAAGCGGGGGTAACACCGGGGAGCTGTTTTTT
TRBD1	TRBJ1-1	TRBV7-9	CASRAGGKAFF	TGTGCCAGCAGAGCAGGGGGTAAAGCTTTCTTT
NA	TRBJ1-5	TRBV12-3/TRBV12-4	CASSSPGNQPQHF	TGTGCCAGCAGTTCCCCGGGGAATCAGCCCCAGCATTTT
NA	TRBJ2-7	TRBV18	CASSPPLSVPYEQYF	TGTGCCAGCTCACCACCGTTGTCCGTACCCTACGAGCAGTACTTC
NA	TRBJ1-6	TRBV7-9	CASSLDGAAGSPLHF	TGTGCCAGCAGCTTAGATGGGGCAGCCGGTTCACCCCTCCACTTT